Listed below are T cell receptor beta chains from one sample, sequenced in a study of CD4 T cells in relation to SARS-CoV-2 and coronaviruses. Their antigens remain unidentified. Produced via immunoSEQ multiplex PCR; TCRdb's table is partial and in-frame only. This table has about 36,000 clones, 75% to 85% appearing once. Material: memory CD4+ T cells from PBMCs, cultured in vitro. These receptors were obtained from an adult with COVID-19. CDR3s include the opening cysteine and the closing phenylalanine or tryptophan. A D gene is named only where the DNA matches it firmly.

d_call	v_call	j_call	cdr3_aa
TRBD2	TRBV4-3	TRBJ2-5	CASSDWGSGNQETQYF
TRBD2	TRBV28	TRBJ2-2	CASSSEGLALGGELFF
.	TRBV3-1/TRBV3-2	TRBJ2-7	CASSLGLNEQYF
.	TRBV2	TRBJ1-2	CASTILEWGGYTF
.	TRBV14	TRBJ2-6	CASSQVGRTSGANVLTF
.	TRBV5-1	TRBJ2-1	CASSFRGSEQFF
TRBD1	TRBV5-6	TRBJ1-4	CASRLQGAGNEKLFF
TRBD2	TRBV28	TRBJ2-1	CASRTSGDYNEQFF
.	TRBV7-3	TRBJ2-1	CASSPTIGGEQFF
TRBD2	TRBV11-2	TRBJ2-3	CASSQGLASTDTQYF
.	TRBV28	TRBJ2-1	CASRNDRNNEQFF
.	TRBV30	TRBJ1-1	CAWSRTANTEAFF
.	TRBV28	TRBJ1-2	CASSYPLPSSRGYTF
.	TRBV29-1	TRBJ1-2	CSVERQHYGYTF
TRBD1	TRBV7-9	TRBJ2-3	CASSSDRGPVGQQYF
TRBD1	TRBV5-4	TRBJ2-1	CASSLGDRVVNEQFF
.	TRBV29-1	TRBJ2-7	CSVGPGSRYEQYF
.	TRBV7-2	TRBJ2-7	CAGESAGMGEQYF
TRBD2	TRBV7-2	TRBJ2-7	CASSLVSSGTSYEQYF
.	TRBV5-1	TRBJ1-1	CASSLDTEAFF
TRBD2	TRBV15	TRBJ2-3	CATSRDLGGGATDTQYF
TRBD2	TRBV3-1/TRBV3-2	TRBJ2-1	CASSHASGSYNEQFF
TRBD2	TRBV29-1	TRBJ2-5	CSVEGEGAGRQETQYF
TRBD2	TRBV7-9	TRBJ2-1	CASSIRLAYYNEQFF
.	TRBV3-1/TRBV3-2	TRBJ2-7	CASSRQLNRAHEQYF
.	TRBV4-1	TRBJ2-3	CASSRWQGRSDTDTQYF
.	TRBV21-1	TRBJ2-7	CASSKRRTSGRSSYEQYF
.	TRBV6-5	TRBJ1-6	CATRQENNSPLHF
TRBD2	TRBV5-1	TRBJ2-1	CASSLAGVFDEQFF
TRBD2	TRBV6-5	TRBJ2-1	CASSSISGGYNEQFF
TRBD1	TRBV28	TRBJ1-6	CASRSGQGYSPLHF
TRBD1	TRBV5-1	TRBJ2-7	CASSGTGTGAEQYF
TRBD1	TRBV28	TRBJ2-3	CASSLPTGGLTDTQYF
TRBD2	TRBV28	TRBJ2-2	CASSFAREGTGELFF
.	TRBV4-2	TRBJ2-3	CASSQGPLRTDTQYF
.	TRBV9	TRBJ1-4	CASSVAVGKNEKLFF
.	TRBV20-1	TRBJ2-7	CSASSRAQTYEQYF
.	TRBV11-3	TRBJ2-2	CASSLMGGPGSGELFF
.	TRBV3-1/TRBV3-2	TRBJ2-5	CASSQVDPSGETQYF
.	TRBV7-8	TRBJ1-1	CASGVQQNTEAFF
.	TRBV11-1	TRBJ2-5	CASSADRQETQYF